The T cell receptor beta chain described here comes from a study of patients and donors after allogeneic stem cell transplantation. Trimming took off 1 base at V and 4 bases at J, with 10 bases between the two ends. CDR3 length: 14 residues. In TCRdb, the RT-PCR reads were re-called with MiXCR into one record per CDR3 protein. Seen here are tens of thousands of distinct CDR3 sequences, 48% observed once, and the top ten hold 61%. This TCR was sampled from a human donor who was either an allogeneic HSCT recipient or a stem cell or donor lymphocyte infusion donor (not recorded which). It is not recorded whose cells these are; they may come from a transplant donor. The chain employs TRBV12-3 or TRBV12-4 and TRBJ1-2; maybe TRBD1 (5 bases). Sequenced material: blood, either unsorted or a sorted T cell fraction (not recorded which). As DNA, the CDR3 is TGTGCCAGCAGTTTAGGAGTACAGGTCTATGGCTACACCTTC. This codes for CASSLGVQVYGYTF.